This T cell receptor beta chain came from a study of cytomegalovirus exposure and HLA in healthy donors. PCR amplification relied on 60 Vbeta primers (plus 13 Jbeta primers). Data came from immunoSEQ multiplex PCR; TCRdb stores just in-frame clones and leaves some out. This repertoire shows some 200,000 clones, over 80% found once; its top ten account for 6.3%. Per germline, CDR1 LNHDA and CDR2 SQIVND (reference sequence). Losses at the gene ends were 5 bases for V and 4 bases for J; bases not matched to a gene: 10. The CDR3 has 15 residues. This receptor was identified in a man aged 40-50 years in good health and CMV-seropositive. The sequenced sample was PBMCs. The chain is built from TRBV19 and TRBJ2-7; 8 bases are a match to TRBD2. The CDR3 sequence: CASSPGRGGYYEQYF. CDR3 DNA: TGTGCCAGTAGTCCCGGGAGGGGGGGCTATTACGAGCAGTACTTC.